The clone carrying this TCR beta chain was observed at least ten times. Its specificity is unknown. A single record per CDR3 protein comes from TCRdb applying MiXCR to the 5' RACE reads. The sample shows roughly 27,000 distinct CDR3 sequences, 5% of them seen only once. The data are from a study of T cells after yellow fever vaccination. Study-level points and caveats: The CD4 compartment and the CD8 compartment contained a small share of clonotypes in common.

In germline, CDR1 is SGHVS, CDR2 FQNEAQ. CDR3 length equals 19 residues. With V trimmed by 1 base and J by 0 bases, 11 bases remained unmatched. J is TRBJ1-5 and V is TRBV7-8, with 8 bases lining up with TRBD1. The sample consisted of CD8+ T cells sorted from PBMCs, taken 10 days after the yellow fever booster vaccination. The receptor was isolated from a man aged 30 to 45 who received the YFV17D yellow fever vaccine. This chain's CDR3 is CASSLVGRGPLLSNQPQHF. CDR3 DNA sequence: TGTGCCAGCAGCTTAGTCGGCAGGGGGCCCCTCCTTAGCAATCAGCCCCAGCATTTT.